This TCR beta chain stems from a study of T cell repertoires in cytomegalovirus infection. Study overall: Both a matching HLA type and CMV infection were indicated by public TCR beta signatures.

The CDR3 runs to 15 residues. V was cut by 0 bases and J by 5 bases, with 14 bases left in between. The germline V gene has CDR1 MNHEY and CDR2 SMNVEV (reference sequence). Findings and limits, study-wide: The cumulative frequency of public TCR beta families identified carriers of CMV plus the relevant HLA. Dominating the ex vivo response were TCR beta clonotypes that were CMV-specific and HLA-C-restricted.

TCRdb independently ran MiXCR on the reads; one entry per CDR3 protein. Of 500,000 to 600,000 distinct CDR3 sequences in the sample, approximately 16% are singletons; the top ten hold 20% to 30%. Ten or more counts support this clonotype. The antigen is undetermined. Sequencing was performed on CD8+ T cells from PBMCs. The rearrangement joins TRBV27 to TRBJ2-7; a weak D match, TRBD1 (5 bases). This TCR was recovered from a human donor in good health (CMV status not recorded). Some clones in this sample may be carry-over from other donors' samples. CDR3 region: CASSLSSYRLDEQYF. CDR3 sequence (DNA): TGTGCCAGCAGTTTATCGTCGTACAGGCTCGACGAGCAGTACTTC.